This T cell receptor (beta chain) appears in the sequencing data of a study of blood T cell repertoires in COVID-19. In the study overall: Samples came from the United States, Italy and Spain, spanning acute and convalescent COVID-19. PBMCs, B-cell-depleted T cells, or T cells provided the cDNA or gDNA that made up the material.

The CDR3 has 17 residues. Per germline, CDR1 MNHGY and CDR2 SAAAGT. Trimming took off 0 bases at V and 0 bases at J, with 13 bases between the two ends. TCRdb keeps only in-frame clones here, not all; method: immunoSEQ multiplex PCR. The sample lists 150,000 to 200,000 clones; roughly 87% were seen once. The chain combines TRBV6-8 with TRBJ2-3; D is possibly TRBD1 (5 bases). The sequence derives from an older woman who had recovered from COVID-19. Sequenced input: peripheral blood. DNA for the CDR3: TGTGCCAGCAGTTACTCTCATATTAGACAGAGCACAGATACGCAGTATTTT. Residues: CASSYSHIRQSTDTQYF.